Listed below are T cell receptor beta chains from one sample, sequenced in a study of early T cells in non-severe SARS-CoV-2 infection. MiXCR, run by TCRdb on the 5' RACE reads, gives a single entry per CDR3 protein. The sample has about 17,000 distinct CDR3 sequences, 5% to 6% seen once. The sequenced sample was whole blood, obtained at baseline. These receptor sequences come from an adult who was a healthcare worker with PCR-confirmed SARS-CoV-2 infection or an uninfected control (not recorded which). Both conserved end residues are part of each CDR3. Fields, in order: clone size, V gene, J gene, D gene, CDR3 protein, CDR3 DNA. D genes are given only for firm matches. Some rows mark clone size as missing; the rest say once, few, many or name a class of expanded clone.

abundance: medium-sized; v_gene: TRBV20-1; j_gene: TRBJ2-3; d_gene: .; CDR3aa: CSATTPGITDTQYF; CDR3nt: TGCAGTGCTACGACCCCCGGAATTACAGATACGCAGTATTTT
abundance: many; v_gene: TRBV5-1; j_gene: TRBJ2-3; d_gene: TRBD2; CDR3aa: CASSTGLAGGAWTDTQYF; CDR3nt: TGCGCCAGCAGCACGGGACTAGCGGGGGGCGCCTGGACAGATACGCAGTATTTT
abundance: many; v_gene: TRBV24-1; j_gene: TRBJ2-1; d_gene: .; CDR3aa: CATSDLNEQFF; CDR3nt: TGTGCCACCAGTGATTTGAATGAGCAGTTCTTC
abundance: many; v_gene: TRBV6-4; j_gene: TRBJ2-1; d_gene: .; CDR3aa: CASSERGSSYNEQFF; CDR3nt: TGTGCCAGCAGTGAAAGGGGTAGCTCCTACAATGAGCAGTTCTTC
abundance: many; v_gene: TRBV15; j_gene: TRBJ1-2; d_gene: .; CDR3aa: CATSRDRSQGNGYTF; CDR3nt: TGTGCCACCAGCAGAGATCGGTCACAGGGTAATGGCTACACCTTC
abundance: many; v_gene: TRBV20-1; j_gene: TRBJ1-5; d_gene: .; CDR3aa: CSARLGNSNQPQHF; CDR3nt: TGCAGTGCTAGGTTGGGGAATAGCAATCAGCCCCAGCATTTT
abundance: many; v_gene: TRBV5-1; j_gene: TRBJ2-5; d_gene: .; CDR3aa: CASRKGSQETQYF; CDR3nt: TGCGCCAGTAGAAAAGGGTCCCAAGAGACCCAGTACTTC
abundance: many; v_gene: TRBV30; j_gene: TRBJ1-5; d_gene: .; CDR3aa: CAWSADRIHQPQHF; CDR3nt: TGTGCCTGGAGCGCAGACAGGATTCATCAGCCCCAGCATTTT
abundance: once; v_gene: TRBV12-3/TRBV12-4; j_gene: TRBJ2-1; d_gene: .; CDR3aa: CASSREARKADEQFF; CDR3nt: TGTGCCAGCAGCCGTGAGGCGCGTAAAGCCGATGAGCAGTTCTTC
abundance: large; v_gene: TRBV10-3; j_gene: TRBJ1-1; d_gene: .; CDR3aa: CAISAPGTDTEAFF; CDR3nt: TGTGCCATCAGTGCCCCCGGGACGGACACTGAAGCTTTCTTT
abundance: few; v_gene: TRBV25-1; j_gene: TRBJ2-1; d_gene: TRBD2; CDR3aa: CASSGSGGNNEQFF; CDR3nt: TGTGCCAGCAGTGGTAGCGGGGGTAACAATGAGCAGTTCTTC
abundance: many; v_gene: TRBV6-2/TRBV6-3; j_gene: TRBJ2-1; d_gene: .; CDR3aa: CASSRGNNEQFF; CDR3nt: TGTGCCAGCAGCCGTGGGAACAATGAGCAGTTCTTC
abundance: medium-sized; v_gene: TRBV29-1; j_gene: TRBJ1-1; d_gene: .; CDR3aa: CSVGHTEAFF; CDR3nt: TGCAGCGTTGGACACACTGAAGCTTTCTTT
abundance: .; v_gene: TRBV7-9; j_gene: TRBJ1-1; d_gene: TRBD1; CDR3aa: CASSKTGGGEAFF; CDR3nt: TGTGCCAGCAGCAAGACAGGGGGCGGTGAAGCTTTCTTT
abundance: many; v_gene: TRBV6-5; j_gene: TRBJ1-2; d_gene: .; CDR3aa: CASSYSSSQSYGYTF; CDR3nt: TGTGCCAGCAGTTACTCATCGTCACAGTCCTATGGCTACACCTTC
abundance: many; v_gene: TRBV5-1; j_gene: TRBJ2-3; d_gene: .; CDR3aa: CASSLAGALPDTQYF; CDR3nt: TGCGCCAGCAGCTTGGCCGGGGCTCTGCCAGATACGCAGTATTTT
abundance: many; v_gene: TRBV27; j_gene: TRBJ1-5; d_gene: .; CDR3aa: CATWRPGQPQHF; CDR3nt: TGTGCCACCTGGAGGCCGGGTCAGCCCCAGCATTTT
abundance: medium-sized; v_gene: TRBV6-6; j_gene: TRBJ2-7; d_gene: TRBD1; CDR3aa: CAGQDYEQYF; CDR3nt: TGTGCGGGACAGGACTACGAGCAGTACTTC
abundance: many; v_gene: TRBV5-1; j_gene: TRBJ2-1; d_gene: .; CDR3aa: CASSFYTGPNEQFF; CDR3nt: TGCGCCAGCAGCTTTTATACAGGGCCCAATGAGCAGTTCTTC
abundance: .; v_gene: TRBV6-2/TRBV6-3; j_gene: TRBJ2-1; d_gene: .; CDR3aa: CASTTRRRAISSYNEQFF; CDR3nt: TGTGCCAGCACCACCCGACGAAGGGCGATCAGCTCCTACAATGAGCAGTTCTTC
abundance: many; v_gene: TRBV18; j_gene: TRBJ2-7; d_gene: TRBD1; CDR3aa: CASSPTTGTSYEQYF; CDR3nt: TGTGCCAGCTCACCTACGACAGGGACGTCCTACGAGCAGTACTTC
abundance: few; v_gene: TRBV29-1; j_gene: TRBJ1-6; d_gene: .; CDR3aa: CSVVGWSPLHF; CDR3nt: TGCAGCGTTGTTGGGTGGTCACCCCTCCACTTT
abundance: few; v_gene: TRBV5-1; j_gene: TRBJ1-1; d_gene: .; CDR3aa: CASSLAMGRANTEAFF; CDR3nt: TGCGCCAGCAGCTTGGCCATGGGACGGGCGAACACTGAAGCTTTCTTT
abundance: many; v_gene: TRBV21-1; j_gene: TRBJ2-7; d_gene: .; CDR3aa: CAIGRQGAYEQYF; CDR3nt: TGTGCCATAGGTAGGCAGGGGGCCTACGAGCAGTACTTC
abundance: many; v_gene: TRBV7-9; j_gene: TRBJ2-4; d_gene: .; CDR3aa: CASSLSLQPDIQYF; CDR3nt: TGTGCCAGCAGCTTATCGCTTCAGCCCGACATTCAGTACTTC
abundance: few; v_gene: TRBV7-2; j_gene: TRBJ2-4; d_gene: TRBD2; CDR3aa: CASSPSGAESYIQYF; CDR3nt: TGTGCCAGCAGCCCTAGCGGCGCAGAGTCGTACATTCAGTACTTC
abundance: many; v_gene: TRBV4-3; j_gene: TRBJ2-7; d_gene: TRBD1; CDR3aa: CASSQLRTGGFYEQYF; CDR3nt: TGCGCCAGCAGCCAACTAAGGACAGGGGGTTTCTACGAGCAGTACTTC
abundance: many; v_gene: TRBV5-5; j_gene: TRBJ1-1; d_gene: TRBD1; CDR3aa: CASSLLGTGVRTEAFF; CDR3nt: TGTGCCAGCAGCTTGTTGGGGACAGGGGTGAGGACTGAAGCTTTCTTT
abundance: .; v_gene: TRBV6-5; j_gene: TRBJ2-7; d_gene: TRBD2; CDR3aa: CASSRGLAGDSYEQYF; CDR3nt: TGTGCCAGCAGCCGCGGACTAGCGGGGGACTCCTACGAGCAGTACTTC
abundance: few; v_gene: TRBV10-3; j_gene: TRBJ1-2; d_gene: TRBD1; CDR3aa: CAISESKDRAGYTF; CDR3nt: TGTGCCATCAGTGAGTCGAAGGACAGGGCCGGCTACACCTTC
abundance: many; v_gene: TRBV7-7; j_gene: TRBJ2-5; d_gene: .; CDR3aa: CASSTTSFGETQYF; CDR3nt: TGTGCCAGCAGCACTACTAGTTTCGGGGAGACCCAGTACTTC
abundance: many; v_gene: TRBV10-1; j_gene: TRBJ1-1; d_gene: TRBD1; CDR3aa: CASSPIGAGGLRGTEAFF; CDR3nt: TGCGCCAGCAGTCCCATAGGCGCAGGGGGCTTACGAGGTACTGAAGCTTTCTTT
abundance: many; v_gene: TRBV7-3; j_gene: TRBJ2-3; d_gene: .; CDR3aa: CASSVGPFTGTDTQYF; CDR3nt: TGTGCCAGCAGTGTTGGGCCTTTCACCGGCACAGATACGCAGTATTTT
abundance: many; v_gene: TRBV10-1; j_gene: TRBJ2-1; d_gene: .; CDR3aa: CASSDTMTKTDVYNEQFF; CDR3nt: TGCGCCAGCAGTGACACTATGACGAAGACGGACGTCTACAATGAGCAGTTCTTC
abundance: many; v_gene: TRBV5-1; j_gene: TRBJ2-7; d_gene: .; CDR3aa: CASSFSGAYEQYF; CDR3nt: TGCGCCAGCAGCTTCTCGGGGGCCTACGAGCAGTACTTC
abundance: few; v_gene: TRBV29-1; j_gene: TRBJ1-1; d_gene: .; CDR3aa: CSGLRLGTEAFF; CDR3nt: TGCAGCGGCCTCCGATTAGGCACTGAAGCTTTCTTT
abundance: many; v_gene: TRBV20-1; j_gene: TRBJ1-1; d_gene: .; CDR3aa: CSASQGGATEAFF; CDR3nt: TGCAGTGCTAGCCAGGGTGGTGCGACTGAAGCTTTCTTT
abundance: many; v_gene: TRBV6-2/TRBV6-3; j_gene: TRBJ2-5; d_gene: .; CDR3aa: CASSGDPETQYF; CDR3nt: TGTGCCAGCTCAGGGGACCCAGAGACCCAGTACTTC
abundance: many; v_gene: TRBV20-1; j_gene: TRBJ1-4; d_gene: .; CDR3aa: CSARPGGAREKLFF; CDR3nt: TGCAGTGCCCGACCCGGGGGGGCGCGTGAAAAACTGTTTTTT
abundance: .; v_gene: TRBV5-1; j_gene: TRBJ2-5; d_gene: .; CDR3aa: CASSLEDPDVETQYF; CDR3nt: TGCGCCAGCAGCTTGGAGGACCCCGACGTGGAGACCCAGTACTTC